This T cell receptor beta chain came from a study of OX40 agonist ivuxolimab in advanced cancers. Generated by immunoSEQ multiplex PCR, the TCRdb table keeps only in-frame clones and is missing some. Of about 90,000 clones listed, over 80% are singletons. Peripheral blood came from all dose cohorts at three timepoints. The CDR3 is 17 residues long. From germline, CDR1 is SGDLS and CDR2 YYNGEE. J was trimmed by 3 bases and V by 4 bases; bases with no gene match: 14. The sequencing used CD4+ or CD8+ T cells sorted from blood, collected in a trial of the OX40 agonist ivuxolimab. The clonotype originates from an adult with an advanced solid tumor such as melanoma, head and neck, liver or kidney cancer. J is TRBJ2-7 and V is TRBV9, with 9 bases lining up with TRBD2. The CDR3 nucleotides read TGTGCCAGCAGCAAATACGGGCTAGCGGGAACCGACTACGAGCAGTACTTC. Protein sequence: CASSKYGLAGTDYEQYF.